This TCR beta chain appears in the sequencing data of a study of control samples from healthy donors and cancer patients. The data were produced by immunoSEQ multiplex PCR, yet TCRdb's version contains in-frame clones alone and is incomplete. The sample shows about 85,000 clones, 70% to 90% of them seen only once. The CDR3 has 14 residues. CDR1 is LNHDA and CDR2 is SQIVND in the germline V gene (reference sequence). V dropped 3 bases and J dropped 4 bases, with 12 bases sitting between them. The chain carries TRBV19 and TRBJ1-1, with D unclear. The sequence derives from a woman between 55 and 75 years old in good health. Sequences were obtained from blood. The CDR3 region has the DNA TGTGCCAGTAGTATGAGGCCGGAGGTCACTGAAGCTTTCTTT. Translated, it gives CASSMRPEVTEAFF.